Detailed here is one T cell receptor (beta chain). The CDR3 loop spans 17 amino acids. With 5 bases clipped from V and 2 bases from J, the junction kept 7 bases outside the gene matches. This entry is derived from a study of T-cell reconstitution after alpha-beta-depleted transplantation in children. Unique molecular identifiers were used in preparing the TCRbeta library. TCRdb reprocessed the PCR reads via MiXCR and lists one record per CDR3 protein. The sample contains 400,000 to 500,000 distinct CDR3 sequences, roughly 10% of which appear only once. The receptor's source is a human donor who donated a stem cell graft to a child with acute myeloid leukemia. The V call is TRBV12-3 or TRBV12-4, the J call TRBJ2-3, with 13 bases matching TRBD2. This specimen was PBMCs from the stem cell graft donor, taken from the stem cell graft. The CDR3 DNA follows: TGTGCCAGCAGTCCACTGGGACTAGCGGGGCTCACAGATACGCAGTATTTT. Protein: CASSPLGLAGLTDTQYF.